A selection of T cell receptor beta chains follows, all from one sample in a study of cytomegalovirus exposure and HLA in healthy donors. Libraries were prepared by immunoSEQ multiplex PCR; TCRdb keeps only in-frame clonotypes and omits some of them. Of fewer than 80,000 clones detected, 60% to 80% appear once; the ten largest clones hold 20% to 25%. Sequenced: PBMCs. Source of these receptors: a woman between 40 and 50 years old in good health and CMV-seropositive. The CDR3 runs from the conserved cysteine through the conserved F or W. D genes are given only for firm matches. Where a row states a size, it is once, few, many or the class of an expanded clone; other rows omit it.

NA TRBJ2-2 NA TRBV27 TGTGCCAGCAGTTACAGGGGGGGGTCGAACACCGGGGAGCTGTTTTTT CASSYRGGSNTGELFF
NA TRBJ1-3 NA TRBV29-1 TGCAGCGTTGAAACCGTGACTGAAGGAAACACCATATATTTT CSVETVTEGNTIYF
NA TRBJ1-2 TRBD1 TRBV30 TGTGCCTGGAGTTACCCCCCCCCACGACAGGGGGGCTATGGCTACACCTTC CAWSYPPPRQGGYGYTF
NA TRBJ2-7 NA TRBV6-5 TGTGCCAGCAGTTCCCACAGGGATTGGATAGGGTACGAGCAGTACTTC CASSSHRDWIGYEQYF
few TRBJ1-5 NA TRBV18 TGTGCCAGCTCACGCGACAGTCATCAGCCCCAGCATTTT CASSRDSHQPQHF
few TRBJ1-1 NA TRBV7-6 TGTGCCACCTTAGGAGAGAGGAAGACTGAAGCTTTCTTT CATLGERKTEAFF
few TRBJ2-7 NA TRBV2 TGTGCCAGCACCGGGATTTTGGGGAGCTACGAGCAGTACTTC CASTGILGSYEQYF
NA TRBJ2-7 TRBD2 TRBV6-1 TGTGCCAGCAGTTTAGCGGGGGGCCCCTCTGAAGAGCAGTACTTC CASSLAGGPSEEQYF
NA TRBJ2-1 NA TRBV5-1 TGCGCCAGCAGCTTGGGAGGCTACAATGAGCAGTTCTTC CASSLGGYNEQFF
NA TRBJ1-4 TRBD1 TRBV30 TGTGCCTGGAGTGTGGGACAGGGAGCTAATGAAAAACTGTTTTTT CAWSVGQGANEKLFF
NA TRBJ1-1 TRBD1 TRBV7-9 TGTGCCAGCAGCTCAAGGGGCGGGACAGGGGGAACTGAAGCTTTCTTT CASSSRGGTGGTEAFF
NA TRBJ2-5 TRBD2 TRBV11-2 TGTGCCAGCAGCCCTATCTCCGGGACTAGCGAGACCCAGTACTTC CASSPISGTSETQYF
NA TRBJ2-5 NA TRBV28 TGTGCCAGCAGTGTGACAGCGTGGGAGACCCAGTACTTC CASSVTAWETQYF
NA TRBJ2-3 NA TRBV6-5 TGTGCCAGCAGTTATGCGAGTCCGGTAGCAGATACGCAGTATTTT CASSYASPVADTQYF
NA TRBJ1-1 NA TRBV19 TGTGCCAGTAGTCCCCATGAGGGGAACACTGAAGCTTTCTTT CASSPHEGNTEAFF
NA TRBJ2-7 NA TRBV4-1 TGCGCCAGCAGCCAAGACTGGCCCTCCTACGAGCAGTACTTC CASSQDWPSYEQYF
NA TRBJ1-1 NA TRBV6-5 TGTGCCAGCAGTCCGAGGATGAACACTGAAGCTTTCTTT CASSPRMNTEAFF
NA TRBJ1-2 NA TRBV15 TGTGCCACCAGCGGGAACCATAGGGCGGGCGGCTACACCTTC CATSGNHRAGGYTF
NA TRBJ2-1 TRBD2 TRBV11-3 TGTGCCAGCAGCTCCGCCGGGACTAGTTCCCACAATGAGCAGTTCTTC CASSSAGTSSHNEQFF
NA TRBJ2-3 TRBD2 TRBV4-2 TGTGCCAGCAGCCAAGAAGTGGGACTAGCGACAGATACGCAGTATTTT CASSQEVGLATDTQYF
few TRBJ1-2 NA TRBV11-2 TGTGCCAGCAGCTTAGGGCTCGGCTACACCTTC CASSLGLGYTF
NA TRBJ2-7 TRBD1 TRBV5-3 TGTGCCAGAAGCTTGAACAGGGGGCGAGTGGCGTTCTACGAGCAGTACTTC CARSLNRGRVAFYEQYF
few TRBJ2-3 TRBD2 TRBV5-5 TGTGCCAGCAGCTATAGGGCGAGTCCAGCGGGGATGAGCACAGATACGCAGTATTTT CASSYRASPAGMSTDTQYF
NA TRBJ1-6 NA TRBV30 TGTGCCTGGACCCTGGGCGGGATATTTTCACCCCTCCACTTT CAWTLGGIFSPLHF
NA TRBJ1-2 NA TRBV5-8 TGTGCCAGCAGCCTGGGGCGCGGGGGAGGGTCCGACTATGGCTACACCTTC CASSLGRGGGSDYGYTF
NA TRBJ1-2 TRBD1 TRBV6-5 TGTGCCAGCAGTTACGGGGGACAGGATGGCTACACCTTC CASSYGGQDGYTF
NA TRBJ2-1 NA TRBV11-3 TGTGCCAGCAGCTCCGGGGGGCTCTCCTACAATGAGCAGTTCTTC CASSSGGLSYNEQFF
NA TRBJ2-3 NA TRBV4-3 TGCGCCAGCAGCCAGAGGTTTGAGGGAAGCACAGATACGCAGTATTTT CASSQRFEGSTDTQYF
NA TRBJ2-7 NA TRBV5-4 TGTGCCAGCAGCTTGGGCGGCGGGACCTACGAGCAGTACTTC CASSLGGGTYEQYF
once TRBJ2-6 TRBD1 TRBV19 TGTGCCAGTAGTACAGGACAGGGGGCCACTGGGGCCAACGTCCTGACTTTC CASSTGQGATGANVLTF
NA TRBJ2-3 NA TRBV2 TGTGCCAGCGGTTCCCTGCAGCAGGAAACGCAGTATTTT CASGSLQQETQYF
NA TRBJ2-5 NA TRBV11-2 TGTGCCAGCAGGACCGTGACGGCGCGGGGCAACCAAGAGACCCAGTACTTC CASRTVTARGNQETQYF
few TRBJ1-1 TRBD1 TRBV6-5 TGTGCCAGCAGTTACTTCCCGACAGGGACGAACACTGAAGCTTTCTTT CASSYFPTGTNTEAFF
few TRBJ2-3 NA TRBV7-9 TGTGCCAGCAGCAGGAAGCCTAGAGATACGCAGTATTTT CASSRKPRDTQYF
NA TRBJ1-1 TRBD1 TRBV10-1 TGCGCCAGCAGTAACAGGGGGCCGAGTAGGACTGAAGCTTTCTTT CASSNRGPSRTEAFF
NA TRBJ2-2 TRBD1 TRBV10-3 TGTGCCATCAGTGAGTTAGGGACAGGGAGCACCGGGGAGCTGTTTTTT CAISELGTGSTGELFF
few TRBJ2-6 NA TRBV9 TGTGCCAGCACACCTGAGTTCTCTGGGGCCAACGTCCTGACTTTC CASTPEFSGANVLTF
NA TRBJ2-7 TRBD1 TRBV7-3 TGTGCCAGCAGCTCAGGGGGCGCGGGGGAGCAGTACTTC CASSSGGAGEQYF
NA TRBJ2-1 NA TRBV14 TGTGCCAGCAGCCAAGCAGGGTCTCCCGTGGGGGAGCAGTTCTTC CASSQAGSPVGEQFF
NA TRBJ2-7 TRBD2 TRBV5-1 TGCGCCAGCAGCTTGACTAGCGGGGGGGCCTACGAGCAGTACTTC CASSLTSGGAYEQYF
NA TRBJ1-2 NA TRBV30 TGTGCCCTCCAGCGGGGCCGCCCGTATGGCTACACCTTC CALQRGRPYGYTF
few TRBJ2-7 TRBD2 TRBV14 TGTGCCAGCAGCCCTAGCGGGGGGATCTACGAGCAGTACTTC CASSPSGGIYEQYF
NA TRBJ2-2 TRBD1 TRBV5-1 TGCGCCAGCAGCCCCCTGACAGGGCAAGCCGGGGAGCTGTTTTTT CASSPLTGQAGELFF
NA TRBJ2-1 NA TRBV5-1 TGCGCCAGCAGTCGGCAGGCGAGCTCCTACAATGAGCAGTTCTTC CASSRQASSYNEQFF
NA TRBJ2-5 NA TRBV29-1 TGCAGCGTTGAAGTCCCACAGGGCCAAGAGACCCAGTACTTC CSVEVPQGQETQYF
few TRBJ1-1 NA TRBV5-1 NA CASSPDFREAFF
NA TRBJ2-1 NA TRBV5-1 TGCGCCAGCAGCTCTGTAGGCCAGGACTACAATGAGCAGTTCTTC CASSSVGQDYNEQFF
NA TRBJ1-1 NA TRBV7-9 TGTTCCAGCAGCTTAACAGGCCGGACGAACACTGAAGCTTTCTTT CSSSLTGRTNTEAFF
NA TRBJ2-5 TRBD2 TRBV5-1 TGCGCCAGCAGCCGGACTAGCGGGGGAGAGACCCAGTACTTC CASSRTSGGETQYF
few TRBJ2-3 NA TRBV7-8 TGTGCCAGCAGCTTAGAGGCGCGGGGCACAGATACGCAGTATTTT CASSLEARGTDTQYF
NA TRBJ2-3 TRBD1 TRBV6-1 TGTGCCAGCAGTATCCGGGACAGGGAAACAGATACGCAGTATTTT CASSIRDRETDTQYF
NA TRBJ2-7 TRBD2 TRBV6-1 TGTGCCAGCAGCCGAAGCTCTAGCGGGGACTACGAGCAGTACTTC CASSRSSSGDYEQYF
NA TRBJ2-3 TRBD1 TRBV5-6 TGTGCCAGCAGCTTGATACAGGGGACAGATACGCAGTATTTT CASSLIQGTDTQYF